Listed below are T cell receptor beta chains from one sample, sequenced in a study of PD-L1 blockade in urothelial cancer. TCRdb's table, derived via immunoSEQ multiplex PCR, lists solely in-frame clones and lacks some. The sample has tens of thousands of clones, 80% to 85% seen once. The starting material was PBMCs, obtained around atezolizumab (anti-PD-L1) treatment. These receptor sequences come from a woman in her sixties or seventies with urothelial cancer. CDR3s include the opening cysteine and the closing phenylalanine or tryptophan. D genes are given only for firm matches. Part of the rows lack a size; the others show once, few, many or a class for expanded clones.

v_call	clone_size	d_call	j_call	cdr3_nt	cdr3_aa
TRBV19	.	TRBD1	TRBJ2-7	TGTGCCAGTAGCCCCGGACAGGGTGAAGTTTCGAAACAGTACTTC	CASSPGQGEVSKQYF
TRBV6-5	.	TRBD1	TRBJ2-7	TGTGCCAGCAAGAGGACAGGGGTTACGTACGAGCAGTACTTC	CASKRTGVTYEQYF
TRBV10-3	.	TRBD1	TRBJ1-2	TGTGCCATCACGGAGGGACAGGGCTTCGGCTATGGCTACACCTTC	CAITEGQGFGYGYTF
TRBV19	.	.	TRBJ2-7	TGTGCCAGTAGTATCCTTTTCGGGAACTTCTACGAGCAGTACTTC	CASSILFGNFYEQYF
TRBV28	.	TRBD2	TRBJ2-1	TGTGCCAGCAGATCCCCCCCGGGTAGCGGGGGATACAATGAGCAGTTCTTC	CASRSPPGSGGYNEQFF
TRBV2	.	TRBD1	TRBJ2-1	TGTGCCAGCAGTGAAGAGGGGGCCGGGTACAATGAGCAGTTCTTC	CASSEEGAGYNEQFF
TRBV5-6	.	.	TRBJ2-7	TGTGCCAGCAGCGCTGCGGGACAGTTCTTTGGGGAGCAGTACTTC	CASSAAGQFFGEQYF
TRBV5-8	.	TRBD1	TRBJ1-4	TGTGCCATCGACGGGCCAGGGGGCGAACGTGAAAAACTGTTTTTT	CAIDGPGGEREKLFF
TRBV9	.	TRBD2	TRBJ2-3	TGTGCCAGCAGCGTGGGACTAGCGACAGATACGCAGTATTTT	CASSVGLATDTQYF
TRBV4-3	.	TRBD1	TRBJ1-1	TGCGCCAGCAGCCAACTACTCGACAGGGACCCTTTTACGGCTTTCTTT	CASSQLLDRDPFTAFF
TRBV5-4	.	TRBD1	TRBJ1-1	TGTGCCAGCAGCCTCGAGGGACAGGTGTTTGAAGCTTTCTTT	CASSLEGQVFEAFF
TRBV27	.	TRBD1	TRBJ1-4	TGTGCCAGCAGTTTGAGGGCAGGGGGCACAATCACTGAAAAACTGTTTTTT	CASSLRAGGTITEKLFF
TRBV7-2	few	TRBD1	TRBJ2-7	TGTGCCAGCAGCCCCCGACAGGGTACCTACGAGCAGTACTTC	CASSPRQGTYEQYF
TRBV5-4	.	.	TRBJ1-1	TGTGCCAGCAGCTTGACAGGAAACACTGAAGCTTTCTTT	CASSLTGNTEAFF
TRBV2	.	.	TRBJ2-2	TGTGCCAGCAGTGAGTCGCGGACTAACACCGGGGAGCTGTTTTTT	CASSESRTNTGELFF
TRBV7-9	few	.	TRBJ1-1	TGTGCCAGCAGCTTAGGCAGGGTTGGAGAAGCTTTCTTT	CASSLGRVGEAFF
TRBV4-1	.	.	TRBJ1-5	TGCGCCAGCAGCCCCCCCCTGGGCCGGGGAGACAATCAGCCCCAGCATTTT	CASSPPLGRGDNQPQHF
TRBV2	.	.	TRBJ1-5	TGTGCCAGCACGATGGGGGGGAATCGGAATCAGCCCCAGCATTTT	CASTMGGNRNQPQHF
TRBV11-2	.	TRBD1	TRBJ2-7	TGTGCCAGCAGCTTTGGGACAGCCGAGCAGTACTTC	CASSFGTAEQYF
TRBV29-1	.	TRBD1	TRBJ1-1	TGCAGCGTTGAAGGAGACAGGGCGGAGGACACTGAAGCTTTCTTT	CSVEGDRAEDTEAFF
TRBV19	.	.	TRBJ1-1	TGTGCCAGTAGTTCCTCACAGGTGATGAACACTGAAGCTTTCTTT	CASSSSQVMNTEAFF
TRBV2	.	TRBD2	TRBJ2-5	TGTGCCAGCAGTGAATCCGCGGGGGGGGAGACCCAGTACTTC	CASSESAGGETQYF
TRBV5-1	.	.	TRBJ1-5	TGCGCCAGCAGCTTGGCGGGGGGAGTCAATCAGCCCCAGCATTTT	CASSLAGGVNQPQHF
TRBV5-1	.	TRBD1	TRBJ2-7	TGCGCCAGCAGCTTCACAGGGGGCGAGCAGTACTTC	CASSFTGGEQYF
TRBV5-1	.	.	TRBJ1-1	TGCGCCAGCAGCTTGGCACAGAAGAACACTGAAGCTTTCTTT	CASSLAQKNTEAFF
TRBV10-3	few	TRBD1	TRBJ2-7	TGTGCCATCAGCCCCGGGACAGGGACCTACGAGCAGTACTTC	CAISPGTGTYEQYF
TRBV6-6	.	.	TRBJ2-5	TGTGCCAGCAGTTACTCGAGTATTGGTATTGCCCAGTACTTC	CASSYSSIGIAQYF
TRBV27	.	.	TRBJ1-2	TGTGCCAGCAGTCGAAATGTCGGGGGATATGGCTACACCTTC	CASSRNVGGYGYTF
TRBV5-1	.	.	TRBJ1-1	TGCGCCAGCAGCTTGCTACAGGGCCTCCCTGAAGCTTTCTTT	CASSLLQGLPEAFF
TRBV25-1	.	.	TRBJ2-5	TGTGCCAGCAGTGAATATTATGGAGTCGTGGAGACCCAGTACTTC	CASSEYYGVVETQYF
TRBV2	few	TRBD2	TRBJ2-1	TGTGCCAGCAGTAGGGGGATAGCGGGAGGGCCTTGGTCTGAGCAGTTCTTC	CASSRGIAGGPWSEQFF
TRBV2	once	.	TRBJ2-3	TGTGCCAGCAGACCCGGGACAGATACGCAGTATTTT	CASRPGTDTQYF
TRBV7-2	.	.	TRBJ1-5	TGTGCCAGCAGCTTAGGACACTTGCTAAATCAGCCCCAGCATTTT	CASSLGHLLNQPQHF
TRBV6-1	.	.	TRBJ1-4	TGTGCCAGCAGTGACTGGCAGGGGATGGAAAAACTGTTTTTT	CASSDWQGMEKLFF
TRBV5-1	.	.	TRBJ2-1	TGCGCCAGCAGCTTGGATCGCGGTTACAATGAGCAGTTCTTC	CASSLDRGYNEQFF
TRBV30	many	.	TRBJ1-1	TGTGCCAGGAGTGCGGGGGGCACTGAAGCTTTCTTT	CARSAGGTEAFF
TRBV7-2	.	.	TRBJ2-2	TGTGCCAGCAGCTTAAGGCTCGGGGGAAACGGGGAGCTGTTTTTT	CASSLRLGGNGELFF
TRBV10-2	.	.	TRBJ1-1	TGCGCCAGCAGTGATGGCAGGGATAAGGACACTGAAGCTTTCTTT	CASSDGRDKDTEAFF
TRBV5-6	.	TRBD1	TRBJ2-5	TGTGCCAGCAGCTTGGCCGGGACAGGGCTTTCAGAGACCCAGTACTTC	CASSLAGTGLSETQYF
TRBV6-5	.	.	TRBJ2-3	TGTGCCAGCAGTTACTCGACAGAGTACACAGATACGCAGTATTTT	CASSYSTEYTDTQYF
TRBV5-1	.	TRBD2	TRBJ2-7	TGCGCCAGCAGCCTGGGGTCCAGCGGGAGACTACACGAGCAGTACTTC	CASSLGSSGRLHEQYF
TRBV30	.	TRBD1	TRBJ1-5	TGTGCCTGGAGTGTACAGGGGGATCAGCCCCAGCATTTT	CAWSVQGDQPQHF
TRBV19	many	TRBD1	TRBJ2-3	TGTGCCAGTACCGCAGGACAGGGGGCCGTAGATACGCAGTATTTT	CASTAGQGAVDTQYF
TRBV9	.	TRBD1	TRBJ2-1	TGTGCCAGCAGCGGACAGGGGTCCTCCTACAATGAGCAGTTCTTC	CASSGQGSSYNEQFF
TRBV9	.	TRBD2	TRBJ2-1	TGTGCCAGCAGCGTAGGGGGGGGAGGATCCTACAATGAGCAGTTCTTC	CASSVGGGGSYNEQFF
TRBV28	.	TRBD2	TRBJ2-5	TGTGCCAGCAGTTTATGGCGGGAGGGCGGGGAGACCCAGTACTTC	CASSLWREGGETQYF
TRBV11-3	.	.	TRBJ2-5	TGTGCCAGCAGCTTTGGAGTAGCGGAGGGTCGAGAGACCCAGTACTTC	CASSFGVAEGRETQYF
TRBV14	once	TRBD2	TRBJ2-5	TGTGCCAGCAGCCGAACACTAGCGGGAAGACTAAAGACCCAGTACTTC	CASSRTLAGRLKTQYF
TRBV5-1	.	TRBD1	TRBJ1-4	TGCGCCAGCAGCTTGACGGACAGGGTTAATGAAAAACTGTTTTTT	CASSLTDRVNEKLFF
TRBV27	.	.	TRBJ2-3	TGTGCCAGCAGTTTGCGGATTAGCCTCACAGATACGCAGTATTTT	CASSLRISLTDTQYF
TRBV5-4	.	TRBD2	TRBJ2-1	TGTGCCAGCAGCCGTGACGGGACTAGCGGGGTCTTGGATGAGCAGTTCTTC	CASSRDGTSGVLDEQFF
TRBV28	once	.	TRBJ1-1	TGTGCCAGCAGGAGGTTCGTAACTGAAGCTTTCTTT	CASRRFVTEAFF
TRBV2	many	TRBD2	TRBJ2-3	TGTGCCAGCAGTGAACCGGGACTACACACAGATACGCAGTATTTT	CASSEPGLHTDTQYF
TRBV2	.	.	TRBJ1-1	TGTGCCAGCAGTGAAGTTCGGGGGAACACTGAAGCTTTCTTT	CASSEVRGNTEAFF
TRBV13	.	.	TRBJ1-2	TGTGCCAGCAGCCCGTCAGCGGGCTATGGGGACTATGGCTACACCTTC	CASSPSAGYGDYGYTF